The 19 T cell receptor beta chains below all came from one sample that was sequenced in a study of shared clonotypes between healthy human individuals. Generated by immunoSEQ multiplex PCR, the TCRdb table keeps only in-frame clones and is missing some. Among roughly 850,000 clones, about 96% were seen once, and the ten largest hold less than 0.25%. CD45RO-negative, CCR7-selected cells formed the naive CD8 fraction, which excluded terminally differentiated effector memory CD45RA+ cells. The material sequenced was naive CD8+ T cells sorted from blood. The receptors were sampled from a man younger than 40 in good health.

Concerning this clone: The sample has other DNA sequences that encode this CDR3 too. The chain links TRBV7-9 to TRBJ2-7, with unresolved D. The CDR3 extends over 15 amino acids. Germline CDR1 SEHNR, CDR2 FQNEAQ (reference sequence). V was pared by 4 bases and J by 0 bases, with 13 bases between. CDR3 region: CASSSTLGSSYEQYF. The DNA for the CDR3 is TGTGCCAGCAGCTCCACACTTGGCAGCTCCTACGAGCAGTACTTC.

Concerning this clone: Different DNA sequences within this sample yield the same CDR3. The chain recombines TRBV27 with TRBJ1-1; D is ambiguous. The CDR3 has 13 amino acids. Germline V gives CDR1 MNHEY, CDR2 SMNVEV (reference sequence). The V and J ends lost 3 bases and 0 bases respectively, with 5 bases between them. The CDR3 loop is CASSLTMNTEAFF. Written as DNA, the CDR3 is TGTGCCAGCAGTTTGACCATGAACACTGAAGCTTTCTTT.

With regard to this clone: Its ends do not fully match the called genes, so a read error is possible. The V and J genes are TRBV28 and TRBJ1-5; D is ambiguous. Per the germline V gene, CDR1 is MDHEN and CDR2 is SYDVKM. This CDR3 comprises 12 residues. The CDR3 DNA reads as TGTGCCACCAGTAGCCTCAATCAGCCCCAGCATTTT. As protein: CATSSLNQPQHF.

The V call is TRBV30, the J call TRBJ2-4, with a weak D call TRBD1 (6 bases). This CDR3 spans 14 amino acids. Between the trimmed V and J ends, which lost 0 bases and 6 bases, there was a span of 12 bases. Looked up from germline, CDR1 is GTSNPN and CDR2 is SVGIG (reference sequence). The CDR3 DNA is TGTGCCTGGAGTGTAGGGCAGGGGAGAAACATTCAGTACTTC. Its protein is CAWSVGQGRNIQYF.

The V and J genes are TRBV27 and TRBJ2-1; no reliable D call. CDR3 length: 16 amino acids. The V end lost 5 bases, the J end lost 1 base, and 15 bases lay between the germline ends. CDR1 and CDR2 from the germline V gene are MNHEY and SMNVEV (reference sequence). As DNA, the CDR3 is TGTGCCAGCAGTCTCCCCCCTCGTGGTTCCTACAATGAGCAGTTCTTC. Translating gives CASSLPPRGSYNEQFF.

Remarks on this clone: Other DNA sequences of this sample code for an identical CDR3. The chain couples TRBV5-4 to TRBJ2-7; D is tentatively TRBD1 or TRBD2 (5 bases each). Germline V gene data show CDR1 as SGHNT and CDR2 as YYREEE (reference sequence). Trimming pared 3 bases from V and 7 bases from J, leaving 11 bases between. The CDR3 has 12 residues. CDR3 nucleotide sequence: TGTGCCAGCAGCTGGGGCACGGGAGAGCAGTACTTC. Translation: CASSWGTGEQYF.

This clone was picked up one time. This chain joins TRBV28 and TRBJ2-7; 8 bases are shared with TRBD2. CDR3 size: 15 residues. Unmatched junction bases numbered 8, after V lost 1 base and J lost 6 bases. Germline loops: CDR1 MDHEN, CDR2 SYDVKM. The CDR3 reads CASSLFPHGRGEQYF. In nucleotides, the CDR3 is TGTGCCAGCAGTTTATTCCCTCACGGGAGGGGCGAGCAGTACTTC.

CDR3 sequence: CASSLGSGTADTQYF. As DNA, the CDR3 is TGTGCCAGCAGCTTAGGGTCAGGGACAGCAGATACGCAGTATTTT. The genes are TRBV7-3 and TRBJ2-3, with TRBD1 matching over 7 bases. CDR3 length: 15 residues. Germline-derived CDR1 and CDR2 are SGHTA and FQGTGA. With 2 bases clipped from V and 4 bases from J, the junction kept 6 bases outside the gene matches.

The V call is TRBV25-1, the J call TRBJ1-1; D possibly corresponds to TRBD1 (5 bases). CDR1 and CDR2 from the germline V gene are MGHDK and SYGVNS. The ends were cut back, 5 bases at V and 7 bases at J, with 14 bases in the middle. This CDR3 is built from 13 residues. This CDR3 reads CASSSFGGIEAFF. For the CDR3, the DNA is TGTGCCAGCAGTTCCTTTGGGGGGATTGAAGCTTTCTTT.

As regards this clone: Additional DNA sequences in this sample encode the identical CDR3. The CDR3 loop reads CASSPTAGGTDTQYF. CDR3 in DNA: TGTGCCAGCTCACCAACGGCGGGGGGCACAGATACGCAGTATTTT. This sequence joins TRBV18 and TRBJ2-3; 7 nucleotides agree with TRBD2. The trim removed 2 bases at V and 1 base at J, leaving 3 bases unmatched. Germline-derived CDR1 and CDR2 are KGHSH and LQKENI. The CDR3 sequence is 15 residues long.

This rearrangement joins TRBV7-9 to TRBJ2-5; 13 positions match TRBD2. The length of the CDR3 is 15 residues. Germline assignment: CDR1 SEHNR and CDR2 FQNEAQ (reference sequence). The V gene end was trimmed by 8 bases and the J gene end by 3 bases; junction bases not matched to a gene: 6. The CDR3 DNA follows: TGTGCCAGCGCAGTAGGGACTAGCGGGAAAGAGACCCAGTACTTC. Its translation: CASAVGTSGKETQYF.

CDR3 sequence (DNA): TGCGCCAGCAGCCCGGGGCAGGGGCTCAATGAGCAGTTCTTC. Translated, it gives CASSPGQGLNEQFF. The V gene is TRBV5-1, the J gene TRBJ2-1; possibly TRBD1 for D (6 bases). The CDR3 consists of 14 residues. In germline, CDR1 is SGHRS, CDR2 YFSETQ. Trimming took off 4 bases at V and 6 bases at J, with 14 bases between the two ends.

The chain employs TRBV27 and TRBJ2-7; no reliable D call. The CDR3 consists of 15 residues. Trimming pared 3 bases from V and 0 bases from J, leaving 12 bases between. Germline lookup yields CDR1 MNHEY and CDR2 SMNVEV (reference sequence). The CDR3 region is CASSFGSSGSYEQYF. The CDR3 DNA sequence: TGTGCCAGCAGTTTTGGCAGCTCGGGCTCCTACGAGCAGTACTTC.

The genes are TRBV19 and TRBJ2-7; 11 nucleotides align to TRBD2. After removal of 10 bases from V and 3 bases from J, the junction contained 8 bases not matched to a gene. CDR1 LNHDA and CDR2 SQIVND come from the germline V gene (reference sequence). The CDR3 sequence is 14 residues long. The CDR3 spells CATAAGTSGYEQYF. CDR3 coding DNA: TGTGCCACCGCAGCCGGGACTAGCGGCTACGAGCAGTACTTC.

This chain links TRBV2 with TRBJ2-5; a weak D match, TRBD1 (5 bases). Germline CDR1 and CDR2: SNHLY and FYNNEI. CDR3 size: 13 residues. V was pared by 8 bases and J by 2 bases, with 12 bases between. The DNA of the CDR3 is TGTGCCAGCGGGCAAACAGGTCAAGAGACCCAGTACTTC. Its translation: CASGQTGQETQYF.

CDR3 bases: TGTGCCTGGAGTGTACTCGGGGTAAGCGAGCAGTTCTTC. This sequence encodes CAWSVLGVSEQFF. The J gene is TRBJ2-1, the V gene TRBV30; D is perhaps TRBD2 (5 bases). The germline gives CDR1 GTSNPN, CDR2 SVGIG (reference sequence). This CDR3 is 13 amino acids long. Trimming took 0 bases from V and 10 from J, leaving 13 bases between them.

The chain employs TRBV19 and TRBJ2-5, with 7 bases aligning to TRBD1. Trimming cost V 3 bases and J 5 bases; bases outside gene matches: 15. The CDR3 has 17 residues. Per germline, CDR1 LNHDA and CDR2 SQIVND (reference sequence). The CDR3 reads CASSIFYPQGVKETQYF. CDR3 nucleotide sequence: TGTGCCAGTAGTATCTTTTACCCCCAGGGGGTAAAGGAGACCCAGTACTTC.

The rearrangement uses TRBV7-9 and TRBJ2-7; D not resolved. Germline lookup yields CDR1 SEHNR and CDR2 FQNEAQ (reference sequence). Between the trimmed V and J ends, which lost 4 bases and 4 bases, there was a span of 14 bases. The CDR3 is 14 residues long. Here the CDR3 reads CASSSTSGPYEQYF. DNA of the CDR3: TGTGCCAGCAGCTCAACCTCCGGCCCTTACGAGCAGTACTTC.

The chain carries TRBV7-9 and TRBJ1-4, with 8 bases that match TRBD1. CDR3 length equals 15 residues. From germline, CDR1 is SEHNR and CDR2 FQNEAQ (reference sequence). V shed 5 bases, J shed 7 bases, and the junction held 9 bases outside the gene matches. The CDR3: CASSPSGTGTEKLFF. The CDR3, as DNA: TGTGCCAGCAGCCCCTCCGGGACAGGAACTGAAAAACTGTTTTTT.